The rows below give T cell receptor beta chains drawn from one sample of a study of identical twins. TCRdb fed the 5' RACE reads into MiXCR, producing one record per CDR3 protein. The sample yields about 690,000 distinct CDR3 sequences, 5.5% to 6.5% seen once. The sample taken for sequencing was naive T cells sorted from blood. All receptors come from a man aged 18 to 29 in good health. Each CDR3 is given with its conserved first and last residue. D genes are given only for firm matches. Size values are once, few and many counts, or a class for expanded clones, and some rows have none.

V	length	J	D	size	DNA	CDR3
TRBV10-3	13	TRBJ1-2	TRBD1	many	TGTGCCATCAGGGGACAGGGCTTTAATGGCTACACCTTC	CAIRGQGFNGYTF
TRBV2	14	TRBJ2-2	TRBD2	many	TGTGCCAGCAGCGCGACTAGCGTGACCGGGGAGCTGTTTTTT	CASSATSVTGELFF
TRBV6-2/TRBV6-3	12	TRBJ2-7	NA	many	TGTGCCAGCAGCAGGGGCCCCTACGAGCAGTACTTC	CASSRGPYEQYF
TRBV6-5	12	TRBJ2-7	NA	many	TGTGCCAGCAGCCCGTCAACCTACGAGCAGTACTTC	CASSPSTYEQYF
TRBV5-1	16	TRBJ2-2	NA	many	TGCGCCAGCGGCCTCTCTCTAGCGTTGAACACCGGGGAGCTGTTTTTT	CASGLSLALNTGELFF
TRBV13	16	TRBJ2-3	NA	many	TGTGCCAGCAGCTTACGGGCGGGACCACGCACAGATACGCAGTATTTT	CASSLRAGPRTDTQYF
TRBV5-1	10	TRBJ2-7	NA	NA	TGCGCCAGCAGCTGGGGCGAGCAGTACTTC	CASSWGEQYF
TRBV29-1	14	TRBJ1-5	NA	many	TGCAGCGTTATAAGCGGGGAAGGAGGTATGTCCCAGCATTTT	CSVISGEGGMSQHF
TRBV7-2	13	TRBJ2-5	NA	NA	TGTGCCAGCAGCCCCGGGTCGGTGGGGACCCAGTACTTC	CASSPGSVGTQYF
TRBV11-2	13	TRBJ1-2	NA	NA	TGTGCCAGCAGTTTTGCAGGGACCTATGGCTACACCTTC	CASSFAGTYGYTF